This T cell receptor beta chain originates from a study of identical twins. The germline V gene encodes CDR1 MNHEY and CDR2 SMNVEV (reference sequence). The CDR3 covers 13 residues. Trimming cost V 5 bases and J 5 bases, with 12 bases left between them. Each CDR3 protein is one row after TCRdb ran MiXCR on the 5' RACE reads. The top ten clones hold roughly 1.8% of a sample with 640,000 or so distinct CDR3 sequences, roughly 6.2% of them seen once. This clonotype has a count of ten or more. Sequencing input: naive T cells sorted from blood. The clonotype comes from a man younger than 35 in good health. The chain is built from TRBV27 and TRBJ2-5; D unresolved. In DNA form, the CDR3 reads TGTGCCAGCAGTCCCCGGACGTGGGAGACCCAGTACTTC. Translating it yields CASSPRTWETQYF.